This TCR beta chain derives from a study of cytotoxic CD8 clonotypes in ibrutinib-treated CLL. Study details: Partial responses numbered approximately 24 and complete responses 2; after a median around 68 months, about 14 stayed remitted and around 12 progressed. Study-wide points: Before falling back toward baseline at progression, clonality had risen at the time of ibrutinib response. Clonality measured at baseline exceeded age-matched healthy donors, tracking circulating CD8+ T-cell counts.

With sequencing, the targeted depth ranged from 1 in 200,000 to 1 in 1 million T cells. Assay: immunoSEQ multiplex PCR; the TCRdb copy retains only in-frame clones and omits some. Of about 50,000 clones in the sample, approximately 50% were seen once. This clone has just one count. Antigen specificity is unknown. The sample was PBMCs, taken at disease progression, from a patient treated with ibrutinib. This receptor was identified in a human donor with chronic lymphocytic leukemia.

CDR3 amino acids: CASSSNRGPWEQYF. In nucleotides, the CDR3 is TGTGCCAGCTCCTCTAACAGGGGGCCTTGGGAGCAGTACTTC. V and J are TRBV2 and TRBJ2-7, with 9 bases identical to TRBD1. CDR3 length: 14 residues. The germline gives CDR1 SNHLY, CDR2 FYNNEI. V shed 8 bases, J shed 7 bases, and the junction held 12 bases outside the gene matches.